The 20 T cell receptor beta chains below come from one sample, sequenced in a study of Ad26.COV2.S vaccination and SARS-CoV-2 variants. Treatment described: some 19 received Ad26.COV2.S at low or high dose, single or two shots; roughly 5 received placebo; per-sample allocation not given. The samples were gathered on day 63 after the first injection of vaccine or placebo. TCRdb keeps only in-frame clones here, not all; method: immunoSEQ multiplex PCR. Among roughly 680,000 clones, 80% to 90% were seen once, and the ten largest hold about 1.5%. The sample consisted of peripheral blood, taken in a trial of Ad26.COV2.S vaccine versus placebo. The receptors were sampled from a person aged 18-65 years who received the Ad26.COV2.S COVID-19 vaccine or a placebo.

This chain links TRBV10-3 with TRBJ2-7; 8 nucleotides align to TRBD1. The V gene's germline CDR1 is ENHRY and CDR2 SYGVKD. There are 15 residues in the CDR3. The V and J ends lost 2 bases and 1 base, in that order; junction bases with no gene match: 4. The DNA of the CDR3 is TGTGCCATCAGTGAGCCAGGGGGCTCGTCCTACGAGCAGTACTTC. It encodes CAISEPGGSSYEQYF.

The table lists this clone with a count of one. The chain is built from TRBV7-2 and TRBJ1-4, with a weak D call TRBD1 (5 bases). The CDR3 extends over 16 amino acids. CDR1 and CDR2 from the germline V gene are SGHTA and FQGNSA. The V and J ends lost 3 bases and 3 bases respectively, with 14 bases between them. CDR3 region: CASSFGSSTANEKLFF. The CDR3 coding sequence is TGTGCCAGCAGCTTTGGGTCCTCGACAGCTAATGAAAAACTGTTTTTT.

CDR3 nucleotide sequence: TGCGCCAGCAGCCAAGATACGGGCGGCAATCAGCCCCAGCATTTT. The encoded protein is CASSQDTGGNQPQHF. This sequence joins TRBV4-3 and TRBJ1-5; D gene ambiguous. The CDR3 is 15 amino acids. Trimming took off 0 bases at V and 2 bases at J, with 8 bases between the two ends. Looked up from germline, CDR1 is LGHNA and CDR2 is YSLEER.

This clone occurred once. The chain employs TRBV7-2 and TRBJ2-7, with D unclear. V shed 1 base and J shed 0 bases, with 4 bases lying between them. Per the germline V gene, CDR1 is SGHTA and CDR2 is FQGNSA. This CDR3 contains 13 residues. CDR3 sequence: CASSLGNSYEQYF. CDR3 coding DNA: TGTGCCAGCAGCTTAGGCAACTCCTACGAGCAGTACTTC.

The CDR3 nucleotides read TGTGCCAGCAGCCAAGTGACGAGTACATCTCTTATTCAGTACTTC. Translation gives CASSQVTSTSLIQYF. This chain joins TRBV3-1 (or the pseudogene TRBV3-2) and TRBJ2-4; no firm D call. The CDR3 runs 15 residues. V gave up 1 base and J gave up 10 bases, with 17 bases separating them. Germline V gene data show CDR1 as LGHDT and CDR2 as YNNKEL (reference sequence).

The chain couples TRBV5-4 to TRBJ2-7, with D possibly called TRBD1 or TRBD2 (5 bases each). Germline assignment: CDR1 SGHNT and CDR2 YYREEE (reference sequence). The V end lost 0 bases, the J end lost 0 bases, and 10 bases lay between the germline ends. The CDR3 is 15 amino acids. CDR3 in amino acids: CASSLGREFSYEQYF. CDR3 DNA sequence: TGTGCCAGCAGCTTGGGCAGGGAGTTCTCCTACGAGCAGTACTTC.

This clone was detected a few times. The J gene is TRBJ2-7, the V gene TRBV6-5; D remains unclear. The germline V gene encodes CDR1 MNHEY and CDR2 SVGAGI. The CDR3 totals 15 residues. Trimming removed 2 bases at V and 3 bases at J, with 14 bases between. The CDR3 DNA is TGTGCCAGCAGTTACGACGTACCGGGTGACTACGAGCAGTACTTC. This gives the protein CASSYDVPGDYEQYF.

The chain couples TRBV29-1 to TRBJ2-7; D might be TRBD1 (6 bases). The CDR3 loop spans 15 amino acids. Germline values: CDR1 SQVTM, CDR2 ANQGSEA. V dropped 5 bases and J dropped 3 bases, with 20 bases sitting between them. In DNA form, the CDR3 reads TGCAGCGTTTTCGGAGTGACAGGTAGGAACTACGAGCAGTACTTC. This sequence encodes CSVFGVTGRNYEQYF.

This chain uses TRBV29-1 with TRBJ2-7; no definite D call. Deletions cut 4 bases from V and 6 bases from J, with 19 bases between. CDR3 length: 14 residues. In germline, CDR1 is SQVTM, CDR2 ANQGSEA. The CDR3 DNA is TGCAGCGTTGCTCCCTCCCTCTCCCTACGCGAGCAGTACTTC. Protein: CSVAPSLSLREQYF.

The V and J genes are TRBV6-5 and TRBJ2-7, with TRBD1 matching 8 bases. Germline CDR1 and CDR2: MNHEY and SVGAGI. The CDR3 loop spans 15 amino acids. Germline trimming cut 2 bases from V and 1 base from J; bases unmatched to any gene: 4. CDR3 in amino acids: CASSYQTGASYEQYF. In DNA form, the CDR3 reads TGTGCCAGCAGTTACCAGACAGGGGCTTCCTACGAGCAGTACTTC.

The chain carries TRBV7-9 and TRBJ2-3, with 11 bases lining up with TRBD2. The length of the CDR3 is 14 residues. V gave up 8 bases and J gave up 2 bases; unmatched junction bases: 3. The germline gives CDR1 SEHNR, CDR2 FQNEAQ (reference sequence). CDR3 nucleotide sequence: TGTGCCAGCGGGACTAGCGGAAACACAGATACGCAGTATTTT. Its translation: CASGTSGNTDTQYF. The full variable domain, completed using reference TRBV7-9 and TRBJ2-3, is DTGVSQNPRHKITKRGQNVTFRCDPISEHNRLYWYRQTLGQGPEFLTYFQNEAQLEKSRLLSDRFSAERPKGSFSTLEIQRTEQGDSAMYLCASGTSGNTDTQYFGPGTRLTVL.

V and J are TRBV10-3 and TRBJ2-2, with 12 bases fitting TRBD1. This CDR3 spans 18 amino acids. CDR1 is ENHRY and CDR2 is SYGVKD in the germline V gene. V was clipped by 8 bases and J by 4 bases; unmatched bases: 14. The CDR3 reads CAIGAGDRGRGGTGELFF. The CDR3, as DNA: TGTGCCATCGGGGCCGGGGACAGGGGGCGCGGAGGCACCGGGGAGCTGTTTTTT.

Written as DNA, the CDR3 is TGTGCCAGCAGTTACCTGGGGGGCCAGTCCTACGAGCAGTACTTC. This gives the protein CASSYLGGQSYEQYF. J is TRBJ2-7 and V is TRBV6-2 or TRBV6-3, with D tentatively TRBD1 or TRBD2 (6 bases each). This CDR3 is built from 15 residues. Trimming cost V 2 bases and J 1 base, with 12 bases left between them. Germline values: CDR1 MNHEY, CDR2 SVGEGT.

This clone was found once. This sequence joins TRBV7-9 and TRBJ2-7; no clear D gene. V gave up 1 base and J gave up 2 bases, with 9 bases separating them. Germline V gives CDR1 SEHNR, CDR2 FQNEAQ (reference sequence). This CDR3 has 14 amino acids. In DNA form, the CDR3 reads TGTGCCAGCAGCTTAGAGGTAGTGCCCTACGAGCAGTACTTC. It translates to CASSLEVVPYEQYF.

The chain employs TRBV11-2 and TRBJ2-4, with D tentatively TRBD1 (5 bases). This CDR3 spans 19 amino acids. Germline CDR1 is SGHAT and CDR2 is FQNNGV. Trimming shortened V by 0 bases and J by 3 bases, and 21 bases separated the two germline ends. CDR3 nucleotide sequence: TGTGCCAGCAGCTTAGAGGCAGGGCGAGACCCGTTACTCAAAAACATTCAGTACTTC. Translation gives CASSLEAGRDPLLKNIQYF.

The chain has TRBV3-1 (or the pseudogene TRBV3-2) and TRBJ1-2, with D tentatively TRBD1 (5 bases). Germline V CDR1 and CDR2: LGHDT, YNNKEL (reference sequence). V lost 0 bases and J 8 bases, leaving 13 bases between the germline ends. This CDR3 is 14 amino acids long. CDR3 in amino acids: CASSQDWGTGGYTF. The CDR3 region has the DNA TGTGCCAGCAGCCAAGATTGGGGGACTGGCGGCTACACCTTC.

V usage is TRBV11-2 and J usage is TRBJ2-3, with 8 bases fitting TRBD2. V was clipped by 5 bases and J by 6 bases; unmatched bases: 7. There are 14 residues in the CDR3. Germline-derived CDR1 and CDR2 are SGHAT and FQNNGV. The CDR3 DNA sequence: TGTGCCAGCAGCCCACAGCGGGGGCGTGATACGCAGTATTTT. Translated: CASSPQRGRDTQYF.

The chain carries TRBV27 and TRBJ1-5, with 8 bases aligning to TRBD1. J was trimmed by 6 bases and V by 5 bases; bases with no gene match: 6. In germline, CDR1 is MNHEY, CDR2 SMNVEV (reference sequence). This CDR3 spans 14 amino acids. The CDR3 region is CASSPGQGRQPQHF. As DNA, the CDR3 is TGTGCCAGCAGTCCCGGACAGGGTCGTCAGCCCCAGCATTTT.

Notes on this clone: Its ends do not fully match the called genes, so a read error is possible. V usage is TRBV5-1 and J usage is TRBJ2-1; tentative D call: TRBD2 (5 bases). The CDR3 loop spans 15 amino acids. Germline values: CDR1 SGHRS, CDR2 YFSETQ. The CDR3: CASSLLGSKYIEQFF. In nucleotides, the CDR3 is TGCGCCAGCAGCTTGTTGGGGAGTAAGTACATTGAGCAGTTCTTC.

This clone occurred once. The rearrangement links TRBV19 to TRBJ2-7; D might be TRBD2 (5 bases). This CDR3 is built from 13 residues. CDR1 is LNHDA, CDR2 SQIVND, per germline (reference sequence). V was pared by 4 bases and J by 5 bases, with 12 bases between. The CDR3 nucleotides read TGTGCCAGTAGTAAATCCCCGACTAACGAGCAGTACTTC. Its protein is CASSKSPTNEQYF. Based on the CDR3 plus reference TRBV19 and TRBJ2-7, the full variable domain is DGGITQSPKYLFRKEGQNVTLSCEQNLNHDAMYWYRQDPGQGLRLIYYSQIVNDFQKGDIAEGYSVSREKKESFPLTVTSAQKNPTAFYLCASSKSPTNEQYFGPGTRLTVT.